This T cell receptor (beta chain) emerged from a study of T cells in Graves' hyperthyroidism and ophthalmopathy. This clonotype has more than one count but fewer than ten. V lost 3 bases, J lost 6 bases, and 22 bases lay in between. There are 17 residues in the CDR3. Germline V gene sequence: CDR1 KGHDR, CDR2 SFDVKD. RNA transcripts yielded amplified TCR beta CDR3 regions. An initial round of RT-PCR targeting the TCR CDR3 relied on the HTBI primer set. MiXCR, applied by TCRdb to the multiplex PCR reads, yields one record per CDR3 protein. The sample has 600,000 or so distinct CDR3 sequences, around 42% seen once.

The chain is built from TRBV24-1 and TRBJ1-2; D not resolved. Sequencing was carried out using peripheral blood or thyroid tissue (not recorded which). The clonotype was recovered from a woman under 30 with Graves' hyperthyroidism. The CDR3 DNA reads TGTGCCACCAGTGATAGCCTCCACAGAGAGTTAGGGAATGGCTACACCTTC. It is translated as CATSDSLHRELGNGYTF.